The sequence of this TCR beta chain was determined in a study of neurological immune-mediated disorders. Study-level findings and limits: HTLV-1-associated myelopathy led in TCR clonal expansion, while multiple sclerosis ranked lowest, below healthy controls. When repertoires were grouped phylogenetically, those of 18 of 34 multiple sclerosis patients fell into one related-CDR3 cluster, a possible signature.

This clonotype showed up many times. Its antigen is unidentified. The team produced cDNA through 5'RACE using 10-nucleotide random UMIs. Over 170 million TCR-beta sequences from 15-18 subjects came from every sequencing run. TCRdb ran MiXCR on the 5' RACE reads and lists one entry per CDR3 protein. Of about 95,000 distinct CDR3 sequences in the sample, about 3.8% were seen once. With V trimmed by 4 bases and J by 6 bases, 10 bases remained unmatched. CDR3 size: 17 residues. The chain is built from TRBV12-3 or TRBV12-4 and TRBJ2-3, with 13 bases lining up with TRBD2. The source material was PBMCs. The receptor was derived from a woman in her late teens or twenties with multiple sclerosis. For the CDR3, the DNA is TGTGCCAGCAGTTCCAAGACTAGCGGGAGGCCCGAGGATACGCAGTATTTT. Translation gives CASSSKTSGRPEDTQYF.